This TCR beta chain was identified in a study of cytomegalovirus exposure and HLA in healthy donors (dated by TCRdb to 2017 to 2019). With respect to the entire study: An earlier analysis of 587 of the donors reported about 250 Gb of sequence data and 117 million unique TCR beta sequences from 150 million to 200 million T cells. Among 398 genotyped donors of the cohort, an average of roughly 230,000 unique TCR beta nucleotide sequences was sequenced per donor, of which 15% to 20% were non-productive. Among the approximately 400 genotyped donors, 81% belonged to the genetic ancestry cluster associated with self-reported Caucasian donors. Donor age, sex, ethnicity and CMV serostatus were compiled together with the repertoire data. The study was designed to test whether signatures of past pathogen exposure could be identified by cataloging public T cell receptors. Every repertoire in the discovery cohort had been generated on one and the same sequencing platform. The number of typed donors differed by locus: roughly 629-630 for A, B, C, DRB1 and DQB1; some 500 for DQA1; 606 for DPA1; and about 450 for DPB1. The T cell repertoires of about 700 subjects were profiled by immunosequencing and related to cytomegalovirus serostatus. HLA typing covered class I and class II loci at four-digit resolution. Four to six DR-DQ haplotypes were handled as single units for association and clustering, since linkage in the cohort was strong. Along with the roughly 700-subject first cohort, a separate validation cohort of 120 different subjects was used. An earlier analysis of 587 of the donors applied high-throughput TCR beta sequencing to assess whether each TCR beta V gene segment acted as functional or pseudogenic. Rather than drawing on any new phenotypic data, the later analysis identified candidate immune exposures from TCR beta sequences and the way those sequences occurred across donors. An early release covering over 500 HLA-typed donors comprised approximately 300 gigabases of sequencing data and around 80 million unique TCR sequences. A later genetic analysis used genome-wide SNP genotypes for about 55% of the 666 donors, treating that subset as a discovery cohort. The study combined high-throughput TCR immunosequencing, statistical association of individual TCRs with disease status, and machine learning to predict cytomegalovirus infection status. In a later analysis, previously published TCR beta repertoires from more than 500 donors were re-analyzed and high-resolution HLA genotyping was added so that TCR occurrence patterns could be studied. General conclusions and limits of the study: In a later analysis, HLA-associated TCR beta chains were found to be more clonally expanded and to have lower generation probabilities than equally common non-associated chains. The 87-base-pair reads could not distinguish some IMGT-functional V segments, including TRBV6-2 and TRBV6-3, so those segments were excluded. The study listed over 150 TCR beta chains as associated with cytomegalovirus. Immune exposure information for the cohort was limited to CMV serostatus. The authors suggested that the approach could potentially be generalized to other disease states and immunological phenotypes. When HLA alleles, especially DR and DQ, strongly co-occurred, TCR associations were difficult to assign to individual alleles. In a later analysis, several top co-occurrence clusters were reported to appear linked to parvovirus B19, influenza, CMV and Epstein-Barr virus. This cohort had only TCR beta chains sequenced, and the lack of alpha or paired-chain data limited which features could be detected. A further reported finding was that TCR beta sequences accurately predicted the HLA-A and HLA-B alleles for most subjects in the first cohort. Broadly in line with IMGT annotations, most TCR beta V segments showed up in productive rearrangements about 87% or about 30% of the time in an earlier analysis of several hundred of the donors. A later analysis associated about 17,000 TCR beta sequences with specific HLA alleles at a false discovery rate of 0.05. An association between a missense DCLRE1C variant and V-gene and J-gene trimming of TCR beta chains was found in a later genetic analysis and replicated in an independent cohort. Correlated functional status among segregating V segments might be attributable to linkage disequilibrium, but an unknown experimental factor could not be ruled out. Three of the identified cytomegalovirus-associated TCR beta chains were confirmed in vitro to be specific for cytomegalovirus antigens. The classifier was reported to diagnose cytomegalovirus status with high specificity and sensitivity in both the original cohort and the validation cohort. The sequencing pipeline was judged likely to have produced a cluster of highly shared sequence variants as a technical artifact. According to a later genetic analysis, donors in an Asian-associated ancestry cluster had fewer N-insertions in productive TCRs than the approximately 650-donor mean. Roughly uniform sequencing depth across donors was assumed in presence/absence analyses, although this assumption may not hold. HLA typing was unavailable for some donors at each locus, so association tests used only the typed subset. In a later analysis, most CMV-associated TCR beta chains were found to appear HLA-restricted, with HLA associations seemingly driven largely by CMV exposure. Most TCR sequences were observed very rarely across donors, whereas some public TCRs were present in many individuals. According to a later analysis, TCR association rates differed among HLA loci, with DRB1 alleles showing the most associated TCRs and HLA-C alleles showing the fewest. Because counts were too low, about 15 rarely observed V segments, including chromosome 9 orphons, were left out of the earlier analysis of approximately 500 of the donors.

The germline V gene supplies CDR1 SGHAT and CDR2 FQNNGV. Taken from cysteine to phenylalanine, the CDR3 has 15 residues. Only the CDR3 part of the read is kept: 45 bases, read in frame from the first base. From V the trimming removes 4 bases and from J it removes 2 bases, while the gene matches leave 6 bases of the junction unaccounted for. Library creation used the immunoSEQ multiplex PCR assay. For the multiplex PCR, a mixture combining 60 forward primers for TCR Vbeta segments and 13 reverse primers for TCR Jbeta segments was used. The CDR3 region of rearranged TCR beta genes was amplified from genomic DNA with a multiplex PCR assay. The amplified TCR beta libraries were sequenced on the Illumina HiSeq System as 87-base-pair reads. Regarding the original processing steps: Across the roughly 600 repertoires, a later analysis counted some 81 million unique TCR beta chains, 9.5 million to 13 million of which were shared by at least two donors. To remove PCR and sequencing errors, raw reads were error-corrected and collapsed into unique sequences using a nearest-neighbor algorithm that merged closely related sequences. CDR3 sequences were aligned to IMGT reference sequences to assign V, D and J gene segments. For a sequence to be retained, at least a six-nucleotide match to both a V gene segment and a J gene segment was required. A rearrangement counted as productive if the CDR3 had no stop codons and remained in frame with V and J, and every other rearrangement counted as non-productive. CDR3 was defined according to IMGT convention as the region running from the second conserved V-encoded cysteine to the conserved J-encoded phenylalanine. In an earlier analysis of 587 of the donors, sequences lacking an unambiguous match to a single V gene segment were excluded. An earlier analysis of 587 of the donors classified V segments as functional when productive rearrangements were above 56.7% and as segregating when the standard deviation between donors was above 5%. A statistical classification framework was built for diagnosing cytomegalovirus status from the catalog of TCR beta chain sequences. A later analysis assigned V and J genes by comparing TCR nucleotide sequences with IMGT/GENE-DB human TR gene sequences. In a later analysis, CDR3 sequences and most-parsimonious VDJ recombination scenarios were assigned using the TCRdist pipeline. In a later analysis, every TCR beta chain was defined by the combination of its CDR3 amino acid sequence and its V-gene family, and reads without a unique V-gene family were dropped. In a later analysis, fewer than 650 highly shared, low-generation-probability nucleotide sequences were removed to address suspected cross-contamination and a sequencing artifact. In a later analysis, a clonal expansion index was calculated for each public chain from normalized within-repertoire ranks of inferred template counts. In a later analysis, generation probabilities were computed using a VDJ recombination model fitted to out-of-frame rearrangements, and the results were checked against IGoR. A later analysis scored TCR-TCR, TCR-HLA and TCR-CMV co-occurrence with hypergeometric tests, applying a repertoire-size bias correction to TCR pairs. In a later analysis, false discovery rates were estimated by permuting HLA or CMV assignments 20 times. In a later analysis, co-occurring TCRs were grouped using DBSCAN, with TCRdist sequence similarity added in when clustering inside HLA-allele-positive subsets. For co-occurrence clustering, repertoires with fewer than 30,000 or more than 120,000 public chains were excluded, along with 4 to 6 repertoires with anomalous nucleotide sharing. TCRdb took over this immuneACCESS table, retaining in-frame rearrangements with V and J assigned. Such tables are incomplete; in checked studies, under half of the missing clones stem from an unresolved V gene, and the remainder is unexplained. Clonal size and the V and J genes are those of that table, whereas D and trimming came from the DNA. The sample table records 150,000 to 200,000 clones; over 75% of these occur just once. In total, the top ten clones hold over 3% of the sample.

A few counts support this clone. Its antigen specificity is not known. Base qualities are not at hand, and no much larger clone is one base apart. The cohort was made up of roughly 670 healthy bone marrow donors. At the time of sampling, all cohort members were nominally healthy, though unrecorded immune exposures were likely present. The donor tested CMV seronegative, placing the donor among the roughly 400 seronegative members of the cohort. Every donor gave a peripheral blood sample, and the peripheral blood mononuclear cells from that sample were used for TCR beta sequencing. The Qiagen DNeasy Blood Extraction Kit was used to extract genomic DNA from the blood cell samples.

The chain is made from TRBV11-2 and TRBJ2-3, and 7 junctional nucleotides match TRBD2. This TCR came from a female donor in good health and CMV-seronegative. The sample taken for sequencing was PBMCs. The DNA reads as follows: TGTGCCAGCAGCTCCCTCGGGAGGTACACAGATACGCAGTATTTT. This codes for CASSSLGRYTDTQYF.